This TCR beta chain was identified during a study of early T cells in non-severe SARS-CoV-2 infection. Germline CDR1 is SGHNT and CDR2 is YENEEA. Deletions cut 1 base from V and 0 bases from J, with 10 bases between. The CDR3 consists of 16 residues. This clonotype has only a few counts. As part of library construction, unique molecular identifiers were attached to individual cDNA molecules. MiXCR, run by TCRdb on the 5' RACE reads, gives a single entry per CDR3 protein. Here the sample spans around 100,000 distinct CDR3 sequences, around 14% being singletons. The TCR comes from an adult who was a healthcare worker with PCR-confirmed SARS-CoV-2 infection or an uninfected control (not recorded which). Sequencing was done on a sample of whole blood. The rearrangement joins TRBV11-3 to TRBJ1-3; D is undetermined. The CDR3, as DNA: TGTGCCAGCAGCTTAGGACCCCCGAACTCTGGAAACACCATATATTTT. Translating gives CASSLGPPNSGNTIYF.